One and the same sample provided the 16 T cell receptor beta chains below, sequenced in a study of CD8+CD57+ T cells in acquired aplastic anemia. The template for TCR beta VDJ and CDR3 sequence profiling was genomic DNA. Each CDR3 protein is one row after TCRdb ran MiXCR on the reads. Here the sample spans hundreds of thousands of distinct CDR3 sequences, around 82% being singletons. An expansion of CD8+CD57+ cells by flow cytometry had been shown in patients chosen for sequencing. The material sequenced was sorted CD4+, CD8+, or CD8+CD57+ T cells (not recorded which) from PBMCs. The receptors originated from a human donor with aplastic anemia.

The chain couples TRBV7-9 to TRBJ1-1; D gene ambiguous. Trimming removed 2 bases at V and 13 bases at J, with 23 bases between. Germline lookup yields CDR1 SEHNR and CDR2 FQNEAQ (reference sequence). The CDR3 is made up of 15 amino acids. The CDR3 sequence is CASSLQRTGRTDDFF. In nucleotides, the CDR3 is TGTGCCAGCAGCTTACAAAGAACCGGGAGGACTGATGATTTCTTT.

CDR3 residues: CASSWVGTANEQYF. The CDR3 DNA reads as TGTGCCAGCAGCTGGGTCGGGACAGCGAACGAGCAGTACTTC. This rearrangement joins TRBV7-3 to TRBJ2-7; 7 bases are a match to TRBD1. The ends lost 4 bases at V and 5 bases at J; junction bases unmatched: 8. In germline, CDR1 is SGHTA, CDR2 FQGTGA. CDR3 length equals 14 residues.

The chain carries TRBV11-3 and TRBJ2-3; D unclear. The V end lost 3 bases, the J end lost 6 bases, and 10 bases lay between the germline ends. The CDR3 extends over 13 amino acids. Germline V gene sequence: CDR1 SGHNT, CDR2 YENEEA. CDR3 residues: CASSFRIEDTQYF. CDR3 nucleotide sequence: TGTGCCAGCAGCTTCAGGATTGAGGATACGCAGTATTTT. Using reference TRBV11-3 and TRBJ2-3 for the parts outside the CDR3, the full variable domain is EAGVVQSPRYKIIEKKQPVAFWCNPISGHNTLYWYLQNLGQGPELLIRYENEEAVDDSQLPKDRFSAERLKGVDSTLKIQPAELGDSAVYLCASSFRIEDTQYFGPGTRLTVL.

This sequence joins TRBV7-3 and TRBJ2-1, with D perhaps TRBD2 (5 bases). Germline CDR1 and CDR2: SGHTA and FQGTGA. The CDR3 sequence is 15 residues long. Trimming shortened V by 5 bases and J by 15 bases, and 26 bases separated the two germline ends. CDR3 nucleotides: TGTGCCAGCAGCCCCCTACCTGGAGGTGGCTACACGTTGTTCTTC. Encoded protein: CASSPLPGGGYTLFF.

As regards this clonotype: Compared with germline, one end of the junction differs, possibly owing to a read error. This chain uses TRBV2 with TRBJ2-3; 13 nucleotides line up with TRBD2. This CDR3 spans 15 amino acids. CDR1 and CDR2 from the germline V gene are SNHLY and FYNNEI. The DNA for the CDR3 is TGTGCCAGCAGTCCACTAGCGGGGGGGCTCGATACGGAGCATTTT. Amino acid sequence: CASSPLAGGLDTEHF.

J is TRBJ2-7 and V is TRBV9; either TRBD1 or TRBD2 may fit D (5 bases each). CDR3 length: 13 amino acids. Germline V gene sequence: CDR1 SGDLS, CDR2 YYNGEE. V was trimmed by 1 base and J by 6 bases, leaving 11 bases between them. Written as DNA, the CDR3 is TGTGCCAGCAGCGTAAATGGGGGTCGCGAGCAGTACTTC. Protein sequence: CASSVNGGREQYF.

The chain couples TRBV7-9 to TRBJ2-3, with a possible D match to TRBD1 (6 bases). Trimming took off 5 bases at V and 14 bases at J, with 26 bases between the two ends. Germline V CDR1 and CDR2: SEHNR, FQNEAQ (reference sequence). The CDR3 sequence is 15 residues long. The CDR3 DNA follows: TGTGCCAGCAGCGTAGTGCGCCAGGGGCTGGATTTGCGGTATTTT. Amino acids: CASSVVRQGLDLRYF.

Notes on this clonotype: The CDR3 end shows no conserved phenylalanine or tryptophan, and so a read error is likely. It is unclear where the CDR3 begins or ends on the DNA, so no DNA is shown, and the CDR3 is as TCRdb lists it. CDR3 sequence: CASSYPDRAHTEALL. The gene calls are TRBV10-3 and TRBJ1-1; TRBD1, the table's D call, was not compared with the DNA. Germline values: CDR1 ENHRY, CDR2 SYGVKD. The CDR3 contains 15 residues when both ends are counted.

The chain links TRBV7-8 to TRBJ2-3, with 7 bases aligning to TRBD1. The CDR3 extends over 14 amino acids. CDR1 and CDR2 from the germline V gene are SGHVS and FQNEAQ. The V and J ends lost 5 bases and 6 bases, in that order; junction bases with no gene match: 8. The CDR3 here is CASSVDRFDDTQYF. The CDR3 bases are TGTGCCAGCAGCGTGGACAGGTTCGACGATACGCAGTATTTT.

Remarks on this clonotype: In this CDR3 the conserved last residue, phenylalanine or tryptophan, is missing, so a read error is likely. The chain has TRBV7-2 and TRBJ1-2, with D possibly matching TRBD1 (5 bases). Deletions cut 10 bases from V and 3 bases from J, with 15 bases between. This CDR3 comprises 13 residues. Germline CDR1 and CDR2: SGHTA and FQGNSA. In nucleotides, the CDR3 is TGTGCCATCTCTGACAGTATGGACTATGGCTACACCTCC. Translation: CAISDSMDYGYTS.

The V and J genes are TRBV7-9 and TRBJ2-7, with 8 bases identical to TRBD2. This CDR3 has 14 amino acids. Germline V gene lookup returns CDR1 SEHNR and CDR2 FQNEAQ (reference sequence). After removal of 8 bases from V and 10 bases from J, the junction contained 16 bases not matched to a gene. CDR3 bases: TGTGCCAGCGAGGTCGCGGCGTCGGGAGGGACCCAGTACGTC. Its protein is CASEVAASGGTQYV.

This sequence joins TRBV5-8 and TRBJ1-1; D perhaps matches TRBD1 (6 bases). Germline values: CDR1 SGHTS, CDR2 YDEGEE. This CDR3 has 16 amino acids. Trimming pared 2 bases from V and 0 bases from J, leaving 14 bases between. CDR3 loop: CASSFRGAGVNTEAFF. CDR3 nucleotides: TGTGCCAGCAGCTTTAGGGGCGCAGGGGTGAACACTGAAGCTTTCTTT.

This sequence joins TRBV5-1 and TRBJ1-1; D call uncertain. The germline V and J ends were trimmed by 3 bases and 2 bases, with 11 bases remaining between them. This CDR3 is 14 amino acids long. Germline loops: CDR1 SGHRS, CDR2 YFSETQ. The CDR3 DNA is TGCGCCAGCAGCTATTACACCATTAACACTGAAGCTTTCTTT. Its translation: CASSYYTINTEAFF.

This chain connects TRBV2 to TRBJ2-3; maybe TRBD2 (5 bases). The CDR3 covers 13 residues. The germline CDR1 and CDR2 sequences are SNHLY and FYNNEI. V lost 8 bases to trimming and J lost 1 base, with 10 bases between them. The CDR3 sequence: CASQKRRTDTQYF. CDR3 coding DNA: TGTGCCAGCCAGAAGCGGCGCACAGATACGCAGTATTTT.

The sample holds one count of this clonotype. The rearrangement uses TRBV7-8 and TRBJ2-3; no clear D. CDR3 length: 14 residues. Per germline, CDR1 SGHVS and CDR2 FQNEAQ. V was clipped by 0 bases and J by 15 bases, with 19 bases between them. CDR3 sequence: CASSLAPDRAALYF. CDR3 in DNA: TGTGCCAGCAGCTTAGCTCCAGACCGCGCAGCGCTTTATTTT.

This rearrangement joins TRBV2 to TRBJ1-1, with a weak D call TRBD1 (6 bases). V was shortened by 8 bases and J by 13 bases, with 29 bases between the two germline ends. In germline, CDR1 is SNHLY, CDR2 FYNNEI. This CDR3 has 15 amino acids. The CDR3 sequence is CASGVGRTGKPEFFF. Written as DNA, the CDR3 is TGTGCCAGCGGCGTCGGGCGCACAGGGAAGCCTGAATTTTTCTTT. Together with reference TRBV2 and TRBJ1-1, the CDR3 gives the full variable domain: EPEVTQTPSHQVTQMGQEVILRCVPISNHLYFYWYRQILGQKVEFLVSFYNNEISEKSEIFDDQFSVERPDGSNFTLKIRSTKLEDSAMYFCASGVGRTGKPEFFFGQGTRLTVV.